Listed here are 14 T cell receptor beta chains from one sample, sequenced in a study of cytomegalovirus exposure and HLA in healthy donors. 13 Jbeta primers and 60 Vbeta primers were used for the PCR. Generated by immunoSEQ multiplex PCR, the TCRdb table keeps only in-frame clones and is missing some. The sample includes under 150,000 clones, 70% to 85% of them seen just once. The sequencing input was PBMCs. The origin of the receptors is a boy aged 2 to 10 in good health and CMV-seronegative.

The chain joins TRBV2 to TRBJ2-3; 9 bases line up with TRBD2. The CDR3 totals 17 residues. Germline-derived CDR1 and CDR2 are SNHLY and FYNNEI. J was trimmed by 3 bases and V by 6 bases; bases with no gene match: 13. CDR3 loop: CASRGGGGRARTDTQYF. The CDR3, as DNA: TGTGCCAGCAGGGGTGGAGGCGGGAGGGCCAGGACAGATACGCAGTATTTT.

This chain links TRBV7-2 with TRBJ2-7, with D possibly being TRBD2 (7 bases). CDR3 length: 15 residues. In germline, CDR1 is SGHTA, CDR2 FQGNSA. The germline V and J ends were trimmed by 1 base and 2 bases, with 12 bases remaining between them. CDR3 sequence reads: CASSLVRGGPYEQYF. The CDR3 nucleotides are TGTGCCAGCAGCTTAGTAAGGGGGGGGCCCTACGAGCAGTACTTC.

The V gene is TRBV27, the J gene TRBJ1-6; 8 nucleotides match TRBD1. This CDR3 contains 15 residues. Trimming at V came to 5 bases and at J to 4 bases, leaving 4 bases not matched to a gene. Germline V gene sequence: CDR1 MNHEY, CDR2 SMNVEV (reference sequence). The CDR3 DNA reads as TGTGCCAGCAGTCCAAGGACAGGGTATAATTCACCCCTCCACTTT. Encoded protein: CASSPRTGYNSPLHF.

The genes are TRBV2 and TRBJ2-4; 13 nucleotides match TRBD2. The CDR3 covers 20 residues. Germline CDR1 and CDR2: SNHLY and FYNNEI. Germline trimming cut 8 bases from V and 2 bases from J; bases unmatched to any gene: 18. In nucleotides, the CDR3 is TGTGCCAGCCAACACAGGAACCTTGGACTAGCGGGAGAATCCAAAAACATTCAGTACTTC. It yields the protein CASQHRNLGLAGESKNIQYF. Drawing the rest from reference TRBV2 and TRBJ2-4, the complete variable domain is EPEVTQTPSHQVTQMGQEVILRCVPISNHLYFYWYRQILGQKVEFLVSFYNNEISEKSEIFDDQFSVERPDGSNFTLKIRSTKLEDSAMYFCASQHRNLGLAGESKNIQYFGAGTRLSVL.

This clone appeared a single time. J is TRBJ2-1 and V is TRBV6-5; TRBD1 aligns across 9 bases. The CDR3 length is 15 residues. V trimming: 7 bases; J trimming: 15 bases; junction bases outside the gene matches: 19. CDR1 is MNHEY, CDR2 SVGAGI, per germline. CDR3 coding DNA: TGTGCCAGCACATCTACAGGGGGCGACTACCGAGGAAGGTTCTTC. Its protein product is CASTSTGGDYRGRFF.

This clone was counted only a few times. This rearrangement joins TRBV4-1 to TRBJ2-1; TRBD2 is a possible D gene (5 bases). V gave up 0 bases and J gave up 5 bases, with 14 bases separating them. The CDR3 loop spans 16 amino acids. Germline V gene lookup returns CDR1 MGHRA and CDR2 YSYEKL. The CDR3 loop reads CASSQESGSRHNEQFF. CDR3 bases: TGCGCCAGCAGCCAAGAGAGTGGGAGTAGACACAATGAGCAGTTCTTC.

This rearrangement joins TRBV6-4 to TRBJ2-3; 8 nucleotides line up with TRBD2. V shed 4 bases and J 1 base; nucleotides not matched to a gene: 7. This CDR3 comprises 16 residues. Germline CDR1 and CDR2: MRHNA and SNTAGT. CDR3 amino acids: CASSAEGAGGTDTQYF. CDR3 nucleotide sequence: TGTGCCAGCAGTGCCGAGGGAGCGGGGGGCACAGATACGCAGTATTTT.

This clone was seen just once. The V and J genes are TRBV9 and TRBJ2-3; TRBD2 might be the D (6 bases). Trimming shortened V by 4 bases and J by 1 base, and 13 bases separated the two germline ends. CDR3 length: 15 amino acids. From germline, CDR1 is SGDLS and CDR2 YYNGEE. The CDR3 region has the DNA TGTGCCAGCAGCCCTCGACTAGTGGGCACAGATACGCAGTATTTT. This encodes CASSPRLVGTDTQYF. The full variable domain, rest sourced from reference TRBV9 and TRBJ2-3, is DSGVTQTPKHLITATGQRVTLRCSPRSGDLSVYWYQQSLDQGLQFLIQYYNGEERAKGNILERFSAQQFPDLHSELNLSSLELGDSALYFCASSPRLVGTDTQYFGPGTRLTVL.

The chain uses TRBV15 and TRBJ1-5, with D hard to call. The CDR3 has 14 residues. The ends were cut back, 5 bases at V and 0 bases at J, with 8 bases in the middle. Germline CDR1 reads LNHNV; CDR2 reads YYDKDF (reference sequence). CDR3 in amino acids: CATSDGDSNQPQHF. The CDR3 DNA reads as TGTGCCACCAGCGACGGGGATAGCAATCAGCCCCAGCATTTT.

This clone came up a few times. The V and J genes are TRBV19 and TRBJ1-1, with a tentative D call TRBD1 (5 bases). This CDR3 has 12 amino acids. V lost 8 bases and J 1 base, leaving 8 bases between the germline ends. Germline CDR1 is LNHDA and CDR2 is SQIVND (reference sequence). The CDR3 DNA sequence: TGTGCCAGTTCAACAGGGAACACTGAAGCTTTCTTT. Translated: CASSTGNTEAFF.

For the CDR3, the DNA is TGTGCCAGCAGCTTAGGGGGCGCCGGACTCTCTGAAGCTTTCTTT. Translating gives CASSLGGAGLSEAFF. The chain is built from TRBV7-3 and TRBJ1-1; possible D gene TRBD1, 6 bases. Deletions cut 2 bases from V and 6 bases from J, with 16 bases between. Germline assignment: CDR1 SGHTA and CDR2 FQGTGA. CDR3 size: 15 residues.

The chain employs TRBV19 and TRBJ1-5; D might be TRBD1 (6 bases). The V end was cut by 7 bases, the J end by 0 bases, with 16 bases between. Germline values: CDR1 LNHDA, CDR2 SQIVND (reference sequence). The CDR3 has 16 residues. The CDR3 here is CASMMGAGDSNQPQHF. CDR3 sequence (DNA): TGTGCCAGTATGATGGGGGCAGGGGATAGCAATCAGCCCCAGCATTTT.

This clone came up a few times. The chain has TRBV7-6 and TRBJ2-7; TRBD1 aligns across 7 bases. The CDR3 runs 16 residues. Germline V gene data show CDR1 as SGHVS and CDR2 as FNYEAQ. The trim removed 1 base at V and 0 bases at J, leaving 6 bases unmatched. The CDR3 DNA reads TGTGCCAGCAGCTTAGAACAGGGGATGGGCTCCTACGAGCAGTACTTC. Translation gives CASSLEQGMGSYEQYF.

This chain links TRBV9 with TRBJ2-1, with D possibly matching TRBD2 (6 bases). Trimming pared 3 bases from V and 6 bases from J, leaving 16 bases between. This CDR3 region has 15 residues. Per the germline V gene, CDR1 is SGDLS and CDR2 is YYNGEE. This CDR3 is CASSEAGTLINEQFF. CDR3 coding DNA: TGTGCCAGCAGCGAGGCCGGGACTCTTATCAATGAGCAGTTCTTC.